The source of this TCR beta chain is a study of cytomegalovirus exposure and HLA in healthy donors. Germline CDR1 and CDR2: SGHNT and YENEEA. The CDR3 consists of 14 residues. J was trimmed by 4 bases and V by 5 bases; bases with no gene match: 7. Both 60 Vbeta primers and 13 Jbeta primers went into the PCR. The table came from immunoSEQ multiplex PCR; TCRdb's copy has only in-frame clones and leaves some out. The listing records 65,000 to 90,000 clones. The chain employs TRBV11-3 and TRBJ1-2; 7 nucleotides agree with TRBD1. The sequence was obtained from a female donor in good health and CMV-seropositive. The specimen was PBMCs. The CDR3 DNA sequence: TGTGCCAGCAGCCAACAGGGGACCTCCTATGGCTACACCTTC. Amino acid sequence: CASSQQGTSYGYTF.